Below, one T cell receptor beta chain is given with its context. Its specificity is unknown. The V gene lost 5 bases and the J gene lost 6 bases, with 15 bases spanning the gap. In germline, CDR1 is SEHNR, CDR2 FQNEAQ (reference sequence). CDR3 length: 14 amino acids. The assay was immunoSEQ multiplex PCR, and TCRdb's table has in-frame clones only and misses some. The sample lists under 30,000 clones; 71% were seen once. The data belong to a study of PD-1 blockade in classical Hodgkin lymphoma. Study-level results: Reported baseline diversity: healthy donors highest, relapsed/refractory patients lowest.

Brentuximab vedotin exposure varied, and every patient relapsed after autologous stem cell transplantation. The starting material was peripheral blood mononuclear cells (PBMCs), obtained before the second cycle of nivolumab. The rearrangement links TRBV7-9 to TRBJ2-3, with D possibly TRBD1 on 6 matching bases. This clonotype was sampled from a human donor with classical Hodgkin lymphoma. The CDR3 bases are TGTGCCAGCAGCCCCAGTGGGGGCCGTGATACGCAGTATTTT. This encodes CASSPSGGRDTQYF.